The rows below give T cell receptor beta chains drawn from one sample of a study of blood T cell repertoires in COVID-19. The repertoire was sequenced with immunoSEQ multiplex PCR; TCRdb's copy has only in-frame clones and lacks some. This table holds 200,000 to 250,000 clones, about four fifths found once. The specimen was peripheral blood. Receptors originate from a woman aged 40 to 50 with acute or convalescent COVID-19. Each CDR3 is given with its conserved first and last residue. D genes are given only for firm matches. Clone size is not always given. Where it is, it says once, few, many or a class for expanded clones.

CDR3nt: TGTGCCAGCAGGACAGGGCGAAATGGCTACACCTTC
CDR3aa: CASRTGRNGYTF
abundance: -
d_gene: TRBD1
j_gene: TRBJ1-2
v_gene: TRBV12-3/TRBV12-4

CDR3nt: TGTGCCAGCAGTTTCTCGCGGACCTACGAGCAGTACTTC
CDR3aa: CASSFSRTYEQYF
abundance: once
d_gene: -
j_gene: TRBJ2-7
v_gene: TRBV27

CDR3nt: TGTGCCAGCAGTGGACCGGGACAGGGGCAACATGAGCAGTTCTTC
CDR3aa: CASSGPGQGQHEQFF
abundance: -
d_gene: TRBD1
j_gene: TRBJ2-1
v_gene: TRBV27

CDR3nt: TGTGCCAGCAGTGAAAGAGGGGGGAACACTGAAGCTTTCTTT
CDR3aa: CASSERGGNTEAFF
abundance: -
d_gene: -
j_gene: TRBJ1-1
v_gene: TRBV2

CDR3nt: TGCGCCAGCAGCCAACCCGGGGCACAGGGGGGCTATGGCTACACCTTC
CDR3aa: CASSQPGAQGGYGYTF
abundance: -
d_gene: TRBD1
j_gene: TRBJ1-2
v_gene: TRBV4-1

CDR3nt: TGTGCCAGCCGTAAAAAGGACACCCCAACCTACGAGCAGTACTTC
CDR3aa: CASRKKDTPTYEQYF
abundance: -
d_gene: -
j_gene: TRBJ2-7
v_gene: TRBV6-5

CDR3nt: TGTGCCAGCAGTGAATCCGGGGCTGGGAGGGACGAGCAGTACTTC
CDR3aa: CASSESGAGRDEQYF
abundance: -
d_gene: TRBD2
j_gene: TRBJ2-7
v_gene: TRBV2

CDR3nt: TGTGCCAGCAGCTTTCCCGGGACAGAGTTTAGCTCCTATAATTCACCCCTCCACTTT
CDR3aa: CASSFPGTEFSSYNSPLHF
abundance: -
d_gene: TRBD1
j_gene: TRBJ1-6
v_gene: TRBV7-8

CDR3nt: TGTGCCAGCTCATCAACCGGGACAGGGGGTTTGTTGGCCAAAAACATTCAGTACTTC
CDR3aa: CASSSTGTGGLLAKNIQYF
abundance: -
d_gene: TRBD1
j_gene: TRBJ2-4
v_gene: TRBV18

CDR3nt: TGTGCCTGGAGTTCTACAGGCTATGGCTACACCTTC
CDR3aa: CAWSSTGYGYTF
abundance: -
d_gene: -
j_gene: TRBJ1-2
v_gene: TRBV30

CDR3nt: TGCGCCAGCAGCTCTAGACAGGGAGAAACTGAAGCTTTCTTT
CDR3aa: CASSSRQGETEAFF
abundance: -
d_gene: TRBD1
j_gene: TRBJ1-1
v_gene: TRBV5-1

CDR3nt: TGTGCCAGCAGCTTGTCCGGGACAGGGGGACGGGGCTACACCTTC
CDR3aa: CASSLSGTGGRGYTF
abundance: -
d_gene: TRBD1
j_gene: TRBJ1-2
v_gene: TRBV5-6

CDR3nt: TGTGCCAGCAGTTACCGAGGAGCGGGGGGCACCGGGGAGCTGTTTTTT
CDR3aa: CASSYRGAGGTGELFF
abundance: -
d_gene: TRBD2
j_gene: TRBJ2-2
v_gene: TRBV6-5

CDR3nt: TGCGCCAGCAGGGAAGCGACCCTTCCCCCTTATGGCTACACCTTC
CDR3aa: CASREATLPPYGYTF
abundance: -
d_gene: -
j_gene: TRBJ1-2
v_gene: TRBV5-1

CDR3nt: TGTGCCAGCAGCTTCCTTCCCTCCGAGGCGGTCCGGGGGTGGACAGATACGCAGTATTTT
CDR3aa: CASSFLPSEAVRGWTDTQYF
abundance: -
d_gene: -
j_gene: TRBJ2-3
v_gene: TRBV6-6

CDR3nt: TGTGCCAGTAGTCCTAGGGACAGCTTTAGCAATCAGCCCCAGCATTTT
CDR3aa: CASSPRDSFSNQPQHF
abundance: -
d_gene: TRBD1
j_gene: TRBJ1-5
v_gene: TRBV19